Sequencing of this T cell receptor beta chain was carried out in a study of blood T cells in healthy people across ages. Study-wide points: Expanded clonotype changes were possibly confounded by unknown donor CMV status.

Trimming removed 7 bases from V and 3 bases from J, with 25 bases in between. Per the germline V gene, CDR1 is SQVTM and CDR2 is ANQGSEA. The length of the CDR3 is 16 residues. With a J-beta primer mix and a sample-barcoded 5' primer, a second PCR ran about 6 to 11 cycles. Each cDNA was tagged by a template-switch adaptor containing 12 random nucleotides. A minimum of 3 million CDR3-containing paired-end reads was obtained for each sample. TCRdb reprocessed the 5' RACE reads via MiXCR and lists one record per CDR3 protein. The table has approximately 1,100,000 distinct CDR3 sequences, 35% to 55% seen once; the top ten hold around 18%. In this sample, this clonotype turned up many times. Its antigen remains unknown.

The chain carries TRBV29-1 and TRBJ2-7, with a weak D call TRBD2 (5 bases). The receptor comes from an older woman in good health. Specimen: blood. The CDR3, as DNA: TGCAGCGGTAGCGATGTAAGGGTTCCCGCTCACTACGAGCAGTACTTC. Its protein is CSGSDVRVPAHYEQYF.